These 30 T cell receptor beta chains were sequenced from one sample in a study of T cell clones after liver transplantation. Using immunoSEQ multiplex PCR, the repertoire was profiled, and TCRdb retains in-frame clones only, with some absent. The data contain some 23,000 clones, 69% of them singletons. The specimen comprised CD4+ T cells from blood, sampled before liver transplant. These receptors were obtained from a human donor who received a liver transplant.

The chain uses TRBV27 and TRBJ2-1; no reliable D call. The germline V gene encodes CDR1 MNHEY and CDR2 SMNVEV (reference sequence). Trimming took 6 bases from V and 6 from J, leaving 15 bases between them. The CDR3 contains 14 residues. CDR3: CASSPFWGSNEQFF. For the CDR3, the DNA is TGTGCCAGCAGCCCCTTCTGGGGTAGCAATGAGCAGTTCTTC.

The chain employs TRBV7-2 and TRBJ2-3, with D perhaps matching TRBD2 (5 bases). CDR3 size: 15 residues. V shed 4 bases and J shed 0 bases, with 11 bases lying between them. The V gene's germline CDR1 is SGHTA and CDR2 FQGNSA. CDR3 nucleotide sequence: TGTGCCAGCAGCTCCGACTACCTAAGCACAGATACGCAGTATTTT. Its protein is CASSSDYLSTDTQYF.

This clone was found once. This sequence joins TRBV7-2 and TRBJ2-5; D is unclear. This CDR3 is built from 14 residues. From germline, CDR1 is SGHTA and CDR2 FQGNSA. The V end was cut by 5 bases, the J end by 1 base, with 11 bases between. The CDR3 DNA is TGTGCCAGCAGCCAGGTCGGCACCCAAGAGACCCAGTACTTC. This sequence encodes CASSQVGTQETQYF.

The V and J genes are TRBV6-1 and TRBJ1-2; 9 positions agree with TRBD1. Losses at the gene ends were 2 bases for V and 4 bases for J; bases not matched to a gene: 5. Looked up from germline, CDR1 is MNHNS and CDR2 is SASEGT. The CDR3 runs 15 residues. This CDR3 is CASSERGTGFYGYTF. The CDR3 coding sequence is TGTGCCAGCAGTGAAAGGGGGACAGGGTTCTATGGCTACACCTTC.

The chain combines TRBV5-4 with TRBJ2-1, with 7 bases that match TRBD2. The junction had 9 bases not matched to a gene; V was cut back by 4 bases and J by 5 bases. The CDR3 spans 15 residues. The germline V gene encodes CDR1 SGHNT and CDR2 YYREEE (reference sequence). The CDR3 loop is CASSPLSGTDNEQFF. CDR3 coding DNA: TGTGCCAGCAGCCCCCTGAGCGGGACTGACAATGAGCAGTTCTTC. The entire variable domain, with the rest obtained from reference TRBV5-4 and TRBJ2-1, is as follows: ETGVTQSPTHLIKTRGQQVTLRCSSQSGHNTVSWYQQALGQGPQFIFQYYREEENGRGNFPPRFSGLQFPNYSSELNVNALELDDSALYLCASSPLSGTDNEQFFGPGTRLTVL.

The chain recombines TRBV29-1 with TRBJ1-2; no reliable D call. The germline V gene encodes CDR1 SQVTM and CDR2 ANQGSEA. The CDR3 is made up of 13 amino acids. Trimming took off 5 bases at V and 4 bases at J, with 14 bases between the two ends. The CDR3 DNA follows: TGCAGCGTTAAACCCGGTCCAGCCTATGGCTACACCTTC. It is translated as CSVKPGPAYGYTF.

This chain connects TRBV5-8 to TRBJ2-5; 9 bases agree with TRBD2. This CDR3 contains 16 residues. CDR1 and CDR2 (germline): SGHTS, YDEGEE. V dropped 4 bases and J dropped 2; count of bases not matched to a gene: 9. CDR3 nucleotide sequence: TGTGCCAGCAGCCCTGTGACTAGCGGTTATCAAGAGACCCAGTACTTC. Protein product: CASSPVTSGYQETQYF. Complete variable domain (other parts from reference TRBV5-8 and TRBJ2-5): EAGVTQSPTHLIKTRGQQATLRCSPISGHTSVYWYQQALGLGLQFLLWYDEGEERNRGNFPPRFSGRQFPNYSSELNVNALELEDSALYLCASSPVTSGYQETQYFGPGTRLLVL.

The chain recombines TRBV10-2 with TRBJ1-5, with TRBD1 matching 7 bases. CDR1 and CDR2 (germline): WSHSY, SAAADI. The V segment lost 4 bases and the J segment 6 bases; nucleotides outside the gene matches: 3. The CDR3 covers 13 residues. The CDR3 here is CASSGQGGQPQHF. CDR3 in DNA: TGCGCCAGCAGTGGGCAGGGGGGTCAGCCCCAGCATTTT.

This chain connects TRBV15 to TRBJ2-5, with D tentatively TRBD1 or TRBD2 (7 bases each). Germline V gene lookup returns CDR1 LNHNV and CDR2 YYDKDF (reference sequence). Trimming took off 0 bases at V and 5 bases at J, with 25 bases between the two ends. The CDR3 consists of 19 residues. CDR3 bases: TGTGCCACCAGCAGAGAATTCGGTCGAGGGGGAGGGGGCCTTGAGACCCAGTACTTC. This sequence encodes CATSREFGRGGGGLETQYF.

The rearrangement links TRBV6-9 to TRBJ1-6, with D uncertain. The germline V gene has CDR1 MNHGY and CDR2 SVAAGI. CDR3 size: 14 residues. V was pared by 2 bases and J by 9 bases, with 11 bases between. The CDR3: CASSYRGAGSPLHF. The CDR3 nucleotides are TGTGCCAGCAGTTATCGGGGTGCTGGTTCACCCCTCCACTTT.

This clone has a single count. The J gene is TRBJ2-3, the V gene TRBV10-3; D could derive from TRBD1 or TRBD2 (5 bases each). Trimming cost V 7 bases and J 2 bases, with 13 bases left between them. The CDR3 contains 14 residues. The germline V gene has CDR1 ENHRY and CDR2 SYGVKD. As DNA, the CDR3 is TGTGCCATCACCCAGAGGGGATTCACAGATACGCAGTATTTT. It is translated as CAITQRGFTDTQYF.

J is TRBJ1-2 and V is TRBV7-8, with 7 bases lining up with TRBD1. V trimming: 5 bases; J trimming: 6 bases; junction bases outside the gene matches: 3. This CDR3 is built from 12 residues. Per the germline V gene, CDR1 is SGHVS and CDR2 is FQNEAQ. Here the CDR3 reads CASSHRGNGYTF. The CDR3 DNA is TGTGCCAGCAGCCACAGGGGCAATGGCTACACCTTC.

The CDR3, as DNA: TGTGCCAGCAGCTTAACAGGGGTCGATTCACCCCTCCACTTT. Protein product: CASSLTGVDSPLHF. The rearrangement links TRBV13 to TRBJ1-6; TRBD1 matches 7 bases. Germline V gives CDR1 PRHDT, CDR2 FYEKMQ (reference sequence). This CDR3 spans 14 amino acids. Trimming removed 2 bases from V and 8 bases from J; junction bases left unmatched: 3.

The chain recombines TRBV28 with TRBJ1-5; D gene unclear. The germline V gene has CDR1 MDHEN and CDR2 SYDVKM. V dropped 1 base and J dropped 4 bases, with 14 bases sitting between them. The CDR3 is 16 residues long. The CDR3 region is CASSLLGLGENQPQHF. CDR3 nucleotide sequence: TGTGCCAGCAGTTTATTAGGGCTAGGAGAGAATCAGCCCCAGCATTTT.

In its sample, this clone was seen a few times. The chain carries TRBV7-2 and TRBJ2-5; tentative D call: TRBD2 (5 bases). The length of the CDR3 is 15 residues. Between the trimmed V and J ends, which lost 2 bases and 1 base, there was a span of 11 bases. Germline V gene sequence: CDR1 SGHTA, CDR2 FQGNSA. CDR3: CASSLNSASQETQYF. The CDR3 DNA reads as TGTGCCAGCAGCTTAAATAGCGCTAGCCAAGAGACCCAGTACTTC.

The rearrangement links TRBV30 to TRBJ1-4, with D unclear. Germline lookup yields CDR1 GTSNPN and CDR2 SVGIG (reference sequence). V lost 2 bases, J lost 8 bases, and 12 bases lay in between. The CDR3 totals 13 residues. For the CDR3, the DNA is TGTGCCTGGAGTATCACAGTGAGGGAAAAACTGTTTTTT. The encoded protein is CAWSITVREKLFF. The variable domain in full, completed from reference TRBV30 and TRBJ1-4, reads SQTIHQWPATLVQPVGSPLSLECTVEGTSNPNLYWYRQAAGRGLQLLFYSVGIGQISSEVPQNLSASRPQDRQFILSSKKLLLSDSGFYLCAWSITVREKLFFGSGTQLSVL.

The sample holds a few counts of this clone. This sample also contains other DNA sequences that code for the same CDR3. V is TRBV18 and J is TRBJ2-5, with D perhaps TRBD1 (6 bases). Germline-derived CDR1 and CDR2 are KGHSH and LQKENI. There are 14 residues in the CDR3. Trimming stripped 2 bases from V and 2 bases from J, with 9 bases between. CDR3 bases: TGTGCCAGCTCACCAGTTACAGGGCAAGAGACCCAGTACTTC. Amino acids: CASSPVTGQETQYF.

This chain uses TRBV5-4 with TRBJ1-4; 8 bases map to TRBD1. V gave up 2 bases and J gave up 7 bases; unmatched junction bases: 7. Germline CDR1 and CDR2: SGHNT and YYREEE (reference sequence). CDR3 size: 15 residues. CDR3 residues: CASSFTGGEREKLFF. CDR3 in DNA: TGTGCCAGCAGCTTTACAGGGGGGGAGCGTGAAAAACTGTTTTTT.

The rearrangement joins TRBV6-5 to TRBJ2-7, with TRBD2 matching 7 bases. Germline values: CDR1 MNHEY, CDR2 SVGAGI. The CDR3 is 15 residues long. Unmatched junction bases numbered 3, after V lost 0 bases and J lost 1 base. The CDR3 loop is CASSYSGAGSYEQYF. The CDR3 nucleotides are TGTGCCAGCAGTTACTCAGGAGCGGGGTCCTACGAGCAGTACTTC.

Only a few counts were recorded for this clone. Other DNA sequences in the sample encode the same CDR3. CDR3 loop: CASSPDSSGANVLTF. In nucleotides, the CDR3 is TGTGCCAGCAGTCCCGACAGCTCTGGGGCCAACGTCCTGACTTTC. J is TRBJ2-6 and V is TRBV28, with D possibly being TRBD1 (5 bases). Looked up from germline, CDR1 is MDHEN and CDR2 is SYDVKM. The CDR3 has 15 amino acids. The V end lost 5 bases, the J end lost 0 bases, and 8 bases lay between the germline ends.

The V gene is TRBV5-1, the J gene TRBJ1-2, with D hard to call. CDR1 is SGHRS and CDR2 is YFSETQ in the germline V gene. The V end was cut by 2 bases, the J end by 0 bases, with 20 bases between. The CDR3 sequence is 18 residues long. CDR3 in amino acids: CASSFGILTLPANYGYTF. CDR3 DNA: TGCGCCAGCAGCTTTGGGATACTTACCCTTCCAGCTAACTATGGCTACACCTTC.

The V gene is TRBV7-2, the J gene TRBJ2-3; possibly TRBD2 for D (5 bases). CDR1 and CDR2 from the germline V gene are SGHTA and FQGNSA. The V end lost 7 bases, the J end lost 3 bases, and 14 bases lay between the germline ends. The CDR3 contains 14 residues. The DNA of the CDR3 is TGTGCCAGCACCACCAGGACTGAGACAGATACGCAGTATTTT. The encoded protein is CASTTRTETDTQYF. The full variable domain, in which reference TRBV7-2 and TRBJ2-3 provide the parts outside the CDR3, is GAGVSQSPSNKVTEKGKDVELRCDPISGHTALYWYRQSLGQGLEFLIYFQGNSAPDKSGLPSDRFSAERTGGSVSTLTIQRTQQEDSAVYLCASTTRTETDTQYFGPGTRLTVL.

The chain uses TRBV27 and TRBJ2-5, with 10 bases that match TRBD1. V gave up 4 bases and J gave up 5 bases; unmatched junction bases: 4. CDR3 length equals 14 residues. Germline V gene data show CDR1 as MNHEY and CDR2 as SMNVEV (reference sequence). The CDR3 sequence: CASSSRTGGETQYF. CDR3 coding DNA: TGTGCCAGCAGTTCAAGGACAGGGGGGGAGACCCAGTACTTC.

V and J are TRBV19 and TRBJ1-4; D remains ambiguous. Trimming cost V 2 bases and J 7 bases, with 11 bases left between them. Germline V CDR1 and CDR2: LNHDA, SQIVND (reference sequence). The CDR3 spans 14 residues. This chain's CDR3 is CASSIQGKGEKLFF. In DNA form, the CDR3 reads TGTGCCAGTAGTATACAAGGAAAGGGTGAAAAACTGTTTTTT.

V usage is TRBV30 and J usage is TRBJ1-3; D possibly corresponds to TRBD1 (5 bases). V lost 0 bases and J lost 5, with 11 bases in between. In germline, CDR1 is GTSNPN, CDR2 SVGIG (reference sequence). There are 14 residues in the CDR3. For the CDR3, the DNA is TGTGCCTGGAGTGTCGGGACCCCGCGAAACACCATATATTTT. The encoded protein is CAWSVGTPRNTIYF.

CDR3 nucleotides: TGTGCCAGCAATTTTCTAGAGACCGGGGAGCTGTTTTTT. It translates to CASNFLETGELFF. The chain couples TRBV2 to TRBJ2-2; D is uncertain. Germline lookup yields CDR1 SNHLY and CDR2 FYNNEI. The CDR3 has 13 amino acids. The V gene lost 7 bases and the J gene lost 5 bases, with 11 bases spanning the gap.

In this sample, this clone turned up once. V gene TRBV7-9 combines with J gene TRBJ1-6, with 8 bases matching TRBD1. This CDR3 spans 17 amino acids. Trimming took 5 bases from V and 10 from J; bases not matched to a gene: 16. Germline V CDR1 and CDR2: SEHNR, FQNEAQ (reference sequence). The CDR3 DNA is TGTGCCAGCAGCACCACCCACACAGGGGGAGCGGAATCACCCCTCCACTTT. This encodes CASSTTHTGGAESPLHF.

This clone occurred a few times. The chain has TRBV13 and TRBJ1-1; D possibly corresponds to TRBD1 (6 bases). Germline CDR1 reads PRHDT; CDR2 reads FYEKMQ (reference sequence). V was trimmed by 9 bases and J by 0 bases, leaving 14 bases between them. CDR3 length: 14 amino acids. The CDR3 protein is CASTWRGMNTEAFF. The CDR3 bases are TGTGCCAGTACATGGAGGGGGATGAACACTGAAGCTTTCTTT.

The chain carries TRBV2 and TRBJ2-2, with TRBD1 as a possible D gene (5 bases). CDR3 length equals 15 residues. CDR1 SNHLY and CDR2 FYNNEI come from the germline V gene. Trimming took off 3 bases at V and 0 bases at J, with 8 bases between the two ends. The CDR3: CASSEQGSNTGELFF. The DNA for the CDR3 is TGTGCCAGCAGTGAGCAGGGTTCGAACACCGGGGAGCTGTTTTTT. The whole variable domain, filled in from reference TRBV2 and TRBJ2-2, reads EPEVTQTPSHQVTQMGQEVILRCVPISNHLYFYWYRQILGQKVEFLVSFYNNEISEKSEIFDDQFSVERPDGSNFTLKIRSTKLEDSAMYFCASSEQGSNTGELFFGEGSRLTVL.

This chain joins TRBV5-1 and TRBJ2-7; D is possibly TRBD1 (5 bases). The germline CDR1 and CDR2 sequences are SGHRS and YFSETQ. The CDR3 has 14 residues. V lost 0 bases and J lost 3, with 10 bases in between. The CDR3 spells CASSLDGQNYEQYF. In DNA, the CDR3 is TGCGCCAGCAGCTTGGACGGACAAAACTACGAGCAGTACTTC.